This T cell receptor beta chain was captured in a study of T cell responses to AZD1222 COVID-19 vaccine. Assay used: immunoSEQ multiplex PCR; TCRdb lists only in-frame clones, some missing. The table has some 180,000 clones, roughly nine tenths seen once. Germline V gene data show CDR1 as SGHVS and CDR2 as FNYEAQ. The CDR3 loop spans 13 amino acids. The V gene lost 4 bases and the J gene lost 1 base, with 8 bases spanning the gap. The V gene is TRBV7-6, the J gene TRBJ2-7; weak D call: TRBD2 (6 bases). Material: peripheral blood, obtained 28 days after the second AZD1222 dose. The TCR was taken from an adult who received the AZD1222 COVID-19 vaccine. The CDR3, as DNA: TGTGCCAGCAGCTCTCGGGGGTCCTACGAGCAGTACTTC. Amino acid sequence: CASSSRGSYEQYF.